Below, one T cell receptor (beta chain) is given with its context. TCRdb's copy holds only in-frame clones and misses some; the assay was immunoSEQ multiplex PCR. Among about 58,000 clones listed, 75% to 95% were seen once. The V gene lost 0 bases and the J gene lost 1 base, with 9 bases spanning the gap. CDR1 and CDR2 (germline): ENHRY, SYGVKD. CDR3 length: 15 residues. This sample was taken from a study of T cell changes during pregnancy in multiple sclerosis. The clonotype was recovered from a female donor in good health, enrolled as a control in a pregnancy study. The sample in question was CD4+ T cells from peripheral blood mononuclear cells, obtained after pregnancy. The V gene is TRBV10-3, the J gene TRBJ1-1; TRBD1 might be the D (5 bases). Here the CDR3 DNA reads TGTGCCATCAGTGAGTCGGCAGGGCCGAACACTGAAGCTTTCTTT. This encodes CAISESAGPNTEAFF.